This passage covers 15 T cell receptor beta chains from one sample sequenced in a study of blood T cell repertoires in COVID-19. Measured with immunoSEQ multiplex PCR; TCRdb has only the in-frame clones, and not every one. Of about 42,000 clones listed, 80% to 90% were seen once; the top ten hold 13%. The sample taken for sequencing was peripheral blood. The receptors derive from a woman in her 70s in a cohort sampled during active COVID-19.

This chain connects TRBV4-3 to TRBJ2-2; D is undetermined. The CDR3 is 14 amino acids. V lost 1 base, J lost 4 bases, and 7 bases lay in between. CDR1 is LGHNA, CDR2 YSLEER, per germline. CDR3 region: CASSQGHSTGELFF. CDR3 DNA sequence: TGCGCCAGCAGCCAAGGACACTCCACCGGGGAGCTGTTTTTT.

Only one count was recorded for this clone. The chain has TRBV24-1 and TRBJ2-6; a possible D gene is TRBD1 (6 bases). This CDR3 spans 17 amino acids. CDR1 is KGHDR, CDR2 SFDVKD, per germline. Trimming stripped 9 bases from V and 3 bases from J, with 20 bases between. The CDR3 is CATSSGQGQDGANVLTF. CDR3 sequence (DNA): TGTGCCACCTCGTCAGGGCAGGGGCAGGATGGGGCCAACGTCCTGACTTTC.

The chain links TRBV2 to TRBJ2-2; D might be TRBD2 (5 bases). The germline gives CDR1 SNHLY, CDR2 FYNNEI. The CDR3 loop spans 15 amino acids. The ends were cut back, 3 bases at V and 4 bases at J, with 12 bases in the middle. CDR3 sequence (DNA): TGTGCCAGCAGTGAGTCCGGGGTCGGCACCGGGGAGCTGTTTTTT. Its translation is CASSESGVGTGELFF.

This clone has only one observation. The same CDR3 can be traced to other DNA sequences in this sample. The chain carries TRBV18 and TRBJ1-2; TRBD1 is a possible D gene (5 bases). CDR3 size: 15 residues. The ends were cut back, 8 bases at V and 0 bases at J, with 16 bases in the middle. Germline CDR1 is KGHSH and CDR2 is LQKENI. CDR3 amino acids: CASQGGRTSNYGYTF. DNA for the CDR3: TGTGCCAGCCAGGGAGGCCGCACTTCTAACTATGGCTACACCTTC.

This chain links TRBV10-3 with TRBJ1-1, with D possibly matching TRBD1 (6 bases). The CDR3 runs 13 residues. Between the trimmed V and J ends, which lost 5 bases and 2 bases, there was a span of 9 bases. CDR1 is ENHRY, CDR2 SYGVKD, per germline. The CDR3 DNA sequence: TGTGCCATCAGTAAACAGGGAAACACTGAAGCTTTCTTT. The encoded protein is CAISKQGNTEAFF.

This chain links TRBV6-4 with TRBJ2-5, with 8 positions matching TRBD1. The germline CDR1 and CDR2 sequences are MRHNA and SNTAGT. The trim removed 6 bases at V and 5 bases at J, leaving 2 bases unmatched. The CDR3 runs 12 residues. The DNA for the CDR3 is TGTGCCAGCAGGAGACAGGGGGAGACCCAGTACTTC. It yields the protein CASRRQGETQYF.

The chain recombines TRBV6-5 with TRBJ1-6; 8 bases fit TRBD1. The CDR3 covers 15 residues. The V gene end was trimmed by 6 bases and the J gene end by 7 bases; junction bases not matched to a gene: 8. Looked up from germline, CDR1 is MNHEY and CDR2 is SVGAGI. CDR3 in amino acids: CASRRSGGPNSPLHF. The CDR3, as DNA: TGTGCCAGCAGACGATCAGGGGGCCCAAATTCACCCCTCCACTTT.

V and J are TRBV28 and TRBJ1-4, with 7 bases lining up with TRBD1. Germline assignment: CDR1 MDHEN and CDR2 SYDVKM. The CDR3 has 15 amino acids. V trimming: 4 bases; J trimming: 8 bases; junction bases outside the gene matches: 10. CDR3 protein: CASSSIDRVGEKLFF. In nucleotides, the CDR3 is TGTGCCAGCAGTTCCATCGACAGGGTCGGGGAAAAACTGTTTTTT.

The chain's CDR3 is CSARGQGAETQYF. The CDR3 DNA reads as TGCAGCGCCCGCGGACAGGGGGCAGAGACCCAGTACTTC. The chain recombines TRBV29-1 with TRBJ2-5; 11 nucleotides agree with TRBD1. V lost 7 bases to trimming and J lost 4 bases; unmatched junction nucleotides: 5. The V gene's germline CDR1 is SQVTM and CDR2 ANQGSEA. The CDR3 is made up of 13 amino acids.

This clone appeared a single time. The chain carries TRBV3-1 (or the pseudogene TRBV3-2) and TRBJ2-7; 7 bases are shared with TRBD2. Unmatched junction bases numbered 3, after V lost 4 bases and J lost 3 bases. CDR3 size: 13 residues. The germline CDR1 and CDR2 sequences are LGHDT and YNNKEL (reference sequence). The CDR3 DNA reads as TGTGCCAGCAGCCGCGGACTAGACTACGAGCAGTACTTC. This encodes CASSRGLDYEQYF.

This chain joins TRBV29-1 and TRBJ1-3; D is possibly TRBD1 (5 bases). CDR3 size: 14 residues. Germline V gene sequence: CDR1 SQVTM, CDR2 ANQGSEA. V lost 7 bases and J 8 bases, leaving 21 bases between the germline ends. Here the CDR3 reads CSAKGSTAGDTIYF. Written as DNA, the CDR3 is TGCAGCGCAAAAGGTTCGACTGCGGGGGACACCATATATTTT.

The gene calls are TRBV28 and TRBJ1-6; D might be TRBD1 (5 bases). Trimming left V 3 bases short and J 7 bases short, with 16 bases between. Germline loops: CDR1 MDHEN, CDR2 SYDVKM. The CDR3 length is 16 residues. As DNA, the CDR3 is TGTGCCAGCAGTTTGGGCAGGGCGGACCGGAATTCACCCCTCCACTTT. Translation gives CASSLGRADRNSPLHF.

This chain connects TRBV6-5 to TRBJ2-3, with TRBD1 matching over 7 bases. The junction had 10 bases not matched to a gene; V was cut back by 10 bases and J by 3 bases. Germline V lookup: CDR1 MNHEY, CDR2 SVGAGI. CDR3 size: 14 residues. This CDR3 reads CATDTGTVTDTQYF. The CDR3, as DNA: TGTGCCACCGATACCGGGACAGTTACAGATACGCAGTATTTT.

The rearrangement joins TRBV7-9 to TRBJ2-7, with no clear D. Germline-derived CDR1 and CDR2 are SEHNR and FQNEAQ (reference sequence). V lost 5 bases and J 1 base, leaving 9 bases between the germline ends. The CDR3 is 13 amino acids. The CDR3 spells CASSPTRSYEQYF. DNA for the CDR3: TGTGCCAGCAGCCCGACACGGTCCTACGAGCAGTACTTC.

The rearrangement joins TRBV28 to TRBJ1-2; D unresolved. The germline V gene encodes CDR1 MDHEN and CDR2 SYDVKM. This CDR3 comprises 14 residues. Trimming stripped 1 base from V and 0 bases from J, with 6 bases between. The chain's CDR3 is CASSLFAANYGYTF. The CDR3 region has the DNA TGTGCCAGCAGTTTATTTGCAGCTAACTATGGCTACACCTTC.